This T cell receptor (beta chain) was documented in a study of T-cell memory formation after mild COVID-19. The length of the CDR3 is 13 residues. Trimming stripped 3 bases from V and 7 bases from J, with 13 bases between. In germline, CDR1 is SGDLS, CDR2 YYNGEE. With constant-segment primers, 5'RACE yielded cDNA libraries of TCR alpha and TCR beta that carried sample barcodes and UMIs. MiXCR, applied by TCRdb to the 5' RACE reads, yields one record per CDR3 protein. The data show about 270,000 distinct CDR3 sequences, 16% seen once. Sample: PBMCs or a T cell subset sorted from them (not recorded which). The source of this sequence is a man aged 18 to 30 who had mild COVID-19 (a few samples of this study predate the infection). Cell type and time point are not known. The gene calls are TRBV9 and TRBJ2-5; no firm D call. The CDR3 nucleotides read TGTGCCAGCAGCGAAGAAAATAAGGGGACCCAGTACTTC. Amino acids: CASSEENKGTQYF.